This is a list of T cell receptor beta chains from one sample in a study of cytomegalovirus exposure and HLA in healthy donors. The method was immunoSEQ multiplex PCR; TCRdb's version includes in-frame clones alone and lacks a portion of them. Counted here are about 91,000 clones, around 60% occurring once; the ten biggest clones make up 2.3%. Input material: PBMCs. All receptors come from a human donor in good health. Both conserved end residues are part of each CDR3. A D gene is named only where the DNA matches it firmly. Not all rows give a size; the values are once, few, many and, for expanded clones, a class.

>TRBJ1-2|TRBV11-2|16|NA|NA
TGTGCCAGCAGCTTAGACAGTGGGGGACTTTACTATGGCTACACCTTC
CASSLDSGGLYYGYTF
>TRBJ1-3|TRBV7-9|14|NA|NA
TGTGCCAGCAGCCCGCGGGGCTCTGGAAACACCATATATTTT
CASSPRGSGNTIYF
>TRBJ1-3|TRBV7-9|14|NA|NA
TGTGCCAGCAGCACTAGCAACTCTGGAAACACCATATATTTT
CASSTSNSGNTIYF
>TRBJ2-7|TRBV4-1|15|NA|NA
TGCGCCAGCAGCCAAGATAAGGGACTTGCCTACGAGCAGTACTTC
CASSQDKGLAYEQYF
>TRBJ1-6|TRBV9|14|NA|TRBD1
TGTGCCAGCAGCGTAGAGCAGGGGGATTCACCCCTCCACTTT
CASSVEQGDSPLHF
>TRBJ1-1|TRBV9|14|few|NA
TGTGCCAGCAGCGTACGTGACAGGAGCACTGAAGCTTTCTTT
CASSVRDRSTEAFF
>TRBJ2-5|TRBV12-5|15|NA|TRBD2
TGTGCTAGTGGGTGGGGACTAGCGGGGGATGAGACCCAGTACTTC
CASGWGLAGDETQYF
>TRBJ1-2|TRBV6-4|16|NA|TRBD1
TGTGCCAGCAGTGACCCTTCCGGACAGGGCCGCTATGGCTACACCTTC
CASSDPSGQGRYGYTF
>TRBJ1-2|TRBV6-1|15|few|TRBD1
TGTGCCAGCATCAAGACGGGACAGAAAAACTATGGCTACACCTTC
CASIKTGQKNYGYTF
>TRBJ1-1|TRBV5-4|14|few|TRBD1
TGTGCCAGCAAGGGGGGACAGATAAACACTGAAGCTTTCTTT
CASKGGQINTEAFF
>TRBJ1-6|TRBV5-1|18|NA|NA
TGCGCCAGCAGCTGGGGACAACCATCGCGCCAATATAATTCACCCCTCCACTTT
CASSWGQPSRQYNSPLHF
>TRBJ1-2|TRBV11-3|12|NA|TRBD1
TGTGCCAGCAGCACCCGACAGGGGGGCTACACCTTC
CASSTRQGGYTF
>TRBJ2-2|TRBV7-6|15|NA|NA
TGTGCCAGCAGCTTCCCCGACAGTTACGGCGGGGAGCTGTTTTTT
CASSFPDSYGGELFF
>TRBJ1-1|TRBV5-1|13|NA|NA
TGCGCCAGCAACCAGGACTTGGACACTGAAGCTTTCTTT
CASNQDLDTEAFF
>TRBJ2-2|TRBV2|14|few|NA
TGTGCCAGCAAGGGGGGGCAGGGAACCGGGGAGCTGTTTTTT
CASKGGQGTGELFF
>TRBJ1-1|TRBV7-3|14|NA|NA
TGTGCCAGCAGACAGGGAGAGCAGAACACTGAAGCTTTCTTT
CASRQGEQNTEAFF
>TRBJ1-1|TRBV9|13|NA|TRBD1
TGTGCCAGCAGCGTAGGGGACAGGAGTGGAGCTTTCTTT
CASSVGDRSGAFF
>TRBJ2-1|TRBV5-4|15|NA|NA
TGTGCCAGCAGCCGGGACTCCCCAGCCTACAATGAGCAGTTCTTC
CASSRDSPAYNEQFF
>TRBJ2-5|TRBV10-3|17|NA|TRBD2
TGTGCCATCAGTGGTCAGACTAGCGGGGGTCGCCAAGAGACCCAGTACTTC
CAISGQTSGGRQETQYF
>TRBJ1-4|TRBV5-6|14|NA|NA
TGTGCCAGCAGCTTACGCACATCTAATGAAAAACTGTTTTTT
CASSLRTSNEKLFF
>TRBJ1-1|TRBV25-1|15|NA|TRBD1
TGTGCCAGCAGTGATCCGGGACAGGGGAACACTGAAGCTTTCTTT
CASSDPGQGNTEAFF
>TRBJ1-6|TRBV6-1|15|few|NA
TGTGCCAGCAGTGTCGGACAGCTAAACTATTCACCCCTCCACTTT
CASSVGQLNYSPLHF
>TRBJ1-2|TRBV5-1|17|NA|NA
TGCGCCAGCAGCCAAGCCCCACCCGACAGGACCGCGGATGGCTACACCTTC
CASSQAPPDRTADGYTF
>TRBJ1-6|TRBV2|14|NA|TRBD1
TGTGCCAGCAGTGTGAGGACAGGGGAATCACCCCTCCACTTT
CASSVRTGESPLHF
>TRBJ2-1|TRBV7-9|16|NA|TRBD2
TGTGCCAGCAGCTTAAAAGCGGGGGGAATCGACAATGAGCAGTTCTTC
CASSLKAGGIDNEQFF
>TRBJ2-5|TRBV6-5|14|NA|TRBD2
TGTGCCAGCAGTTACCGGGGGGGCCGCGAGACCCAGTACTTC
CASSYRGGRETQYF
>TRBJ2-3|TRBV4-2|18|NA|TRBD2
TGTGCCAGCAGCCAAGTCGGGGGGGACTTCAGGATTGTAAATACGCAGTATTTT
CASSQVGGDFRIVNTQYF
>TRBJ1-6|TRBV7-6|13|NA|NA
TGTGCCAGCAGCTTAGACAGAGATTCACCCCTCCACTTT
CASSLDRDSPLHF
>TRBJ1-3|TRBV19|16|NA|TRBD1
TGTGCCAGTAGCGAGACAGGGGGGAGCTCTGGAAACACCATATATTTT
CASSETGGSSGNTIYF
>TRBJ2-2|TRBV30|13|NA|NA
TGTGCCTGGAGAGAACCCGGCGGCGGGGAGCTGTTTTTT
CAWREPGGGELFF
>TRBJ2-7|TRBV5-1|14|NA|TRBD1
TGCGCCAGCAGCTGGACAGGGACGAAGGACGAGCAGTACTTC
CASSWTGTKDEQYF
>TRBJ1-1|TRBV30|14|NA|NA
TGTGCCTGGGGGGCTGGTGGTCGGTACACTGAAGCTTTCTTT
CAWGAGGRYTEAFF
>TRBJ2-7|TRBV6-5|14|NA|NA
TGTGCCAGCAGATCTACCTCGGAGTCCTACGAGCAGTACTTC
CASRSTSESYEQYF
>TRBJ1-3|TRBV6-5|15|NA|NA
TGTGCCAGCAGTGGACCGACAGTGGCTGGAAACACCATATATTTT
CASSGPTVAGNTIYF
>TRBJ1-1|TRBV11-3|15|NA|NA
TGTGCCAGCAGCTTAGCCCCGACAGGGAACACTGAAGCTTTCTTT
CASSLAPTGNTEAFF
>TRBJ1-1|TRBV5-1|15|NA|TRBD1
TGCGCCAGCAGCCCGGACAGGGTGTACGGCACTGAAGCTTTCTTT
CASSPDRVYGTEAFF
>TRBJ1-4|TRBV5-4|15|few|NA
TGTGCCAGCAGCTTGGACGGTACAACTAATGAAAAACTGTTTTTT
CASSLDGTTNEKLFF
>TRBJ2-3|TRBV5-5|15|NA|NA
TGTGCCAGCAGGTCAGGCGTGGTCTACCCAGATACGCAGTATTTT
CASRSGVVYPDTQYF
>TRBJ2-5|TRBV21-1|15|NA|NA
TGTGCCAGCAGGAGTAGCGGGGGGGGTGGTGGGACCCAGTACTTC
CASRSSGGGGGTQYF
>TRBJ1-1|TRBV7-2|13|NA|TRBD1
TGTGCCAGCAGCTTAACAGGGGGCACTGAAGCTTTCTTT
CASSLTGGTEAFF
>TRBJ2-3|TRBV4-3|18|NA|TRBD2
TGCGCCAGCAGCCAAGCTCCCGGGACTAGCGGCGTCACAGATACGCAGTATTTT
CASSQAPGTSGVTDTQYF
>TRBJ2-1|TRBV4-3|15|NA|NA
TGCGCCAGCAGCCATGGTCGGGGCTCCTACAATGAGCAGTTCTTC
CASSHGRGSYNEQFF
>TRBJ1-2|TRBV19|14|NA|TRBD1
TGTGCCAGTAACGACAGGGGTCCCAACTATGGCTACACCTTC
CASNDRGPNYGYTF
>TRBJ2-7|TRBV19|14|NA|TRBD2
TGTGCCAGTAGTCGAAAGCGGGGGGGCTACGAGCAGTACTTC
CASSRKRGGYEQYF
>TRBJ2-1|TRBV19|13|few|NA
TGTGCCAGTAGTCCCGACAGGGACGGGGGGGCGTTCTTC
CASSPDRDGGAFF
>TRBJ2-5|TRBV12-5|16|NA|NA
TGTGCTAGTGGTTTGGGTAGCGGTTCTCTCTCGGAGACCCAGTACTTC
CASGLGSGSLSETQYF
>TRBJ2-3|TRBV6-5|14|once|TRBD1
TGTGCCAGCAGTCAGACAGGGTTTACAGATACGCAGTATTTT
CASSQTGFTDTQYF
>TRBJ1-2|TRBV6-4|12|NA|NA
TGTGCCAGCAGTGACTCGCGGGGCGGCTACACCTTC
CASSDSRGGYTF
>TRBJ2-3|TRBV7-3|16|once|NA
TGTGCCAGCAGCTTAGTGGCCCCTGCTAGCACAGATACGCAGTATTTT
CASSLVAPASTDTQYF
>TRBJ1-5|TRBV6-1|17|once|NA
TGTGCCAGCAGTGAGACGAAGGGAGTTGGAAACAATCAGCCCCAGCATTTT
CASSETKGVGNNQPQHF
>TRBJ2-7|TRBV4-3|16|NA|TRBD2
TGCGCCAGCAGCCAAAGGCGGGGGGGAAGCTCCTACGAGCAGTACTTC
CASSQRRGGSSYEQYF
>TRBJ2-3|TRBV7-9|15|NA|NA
TGTGCCAGCAGCTTAGCGTCGGGAAGCACAGATACGCAGTATTTT
CASSLASGSTDTQYF
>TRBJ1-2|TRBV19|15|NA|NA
TGTGCCAGTAGTATAAAGAGACAGCCGCCCATCGGCTACACCTTC
CASSIKRQPPIGYTF
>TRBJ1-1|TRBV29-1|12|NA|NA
TGCAGCGCAGGGGAGTGGAACACTGAAGCTTTCTTT
CSAGEWNTEAFF
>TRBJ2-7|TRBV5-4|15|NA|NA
TGTGCCAGCAGCGATCCCCGCCGGGGTGCCAACGAGCAGTACTTC
CASSDPRRGANEQYF
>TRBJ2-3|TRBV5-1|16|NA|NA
TGCGCCAGCAGCGCCTGGACAGTGGCTTTAGTAGATACGCAGTATTTT
CASSAWTVALVDTQYF